This T cell receptor (beta chain) came from a study of radiotherapy plus CTLA-4 blockade in lung cancer. Across the whole study: Objective responses arose in approximately 17% of patients, and around 32% experienced disease control.

The germline V gene has CDR1 MDHEN and CDR2 SYDVKM. The CDR3 consists of 14 residues. V lost 11 bases and J lost 4, with 15 bases in between. General study points: Following radiotherapy plus ipilimumab, tumor-derived TCR clones expanded in the blood.

The table came from immunoSEQ multiplex PCR; TCRdb's copy has only in-frame clones and leaves some out. The sample lists 80,000 to 95,000 clones, roughly 80% seen once, with 0.75% to 0.95% in the top ten. Notes on this clone: The antigen remains unidentified.

Those patients who had chemo-refractory metastatic non-small-cell lung cancer were given focal radiation along with CTLA-4 blockade through ipilimumab. This material consisted of peripheral blood, taken from a patient treated with radiotherapy plus ipilimumab. This sequence was found in a human donor with non-small cell lung cancer who had stable disease on radiotherapy plus ipilimumab. The chain joins TRBV28 to TRBJ2-6, with D perhaps given as TRBD1 or TRBD2 (5 bases each). The CDR3 DNA reads TGTGCCGGCGGAGAGGGGCACGGGGCCAACGTCCTGACTTTC. It yields the protein CAGGEGHGANVLTF.